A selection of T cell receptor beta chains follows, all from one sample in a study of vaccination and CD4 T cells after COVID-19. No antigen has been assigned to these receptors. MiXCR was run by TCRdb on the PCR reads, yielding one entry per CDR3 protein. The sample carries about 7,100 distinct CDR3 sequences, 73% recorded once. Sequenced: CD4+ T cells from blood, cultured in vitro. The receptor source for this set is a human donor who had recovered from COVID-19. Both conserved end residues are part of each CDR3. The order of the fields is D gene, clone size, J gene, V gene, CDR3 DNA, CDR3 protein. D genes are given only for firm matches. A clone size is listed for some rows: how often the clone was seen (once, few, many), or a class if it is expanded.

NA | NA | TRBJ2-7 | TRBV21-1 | TGTGCCAGCGGGCTGGGGTCTCTACTAGCGGAGGACACCTACGAGCAGTACTTC | CASGLGSLLAEDTYEQYF
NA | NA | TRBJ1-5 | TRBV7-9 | TGTGCCAGCAGCTTAGCCCGGGGGGAAGGCAATCAGCCCCAGCATTTT | CASSLARGEGNQPQHF
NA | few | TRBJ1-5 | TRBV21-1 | TGTGCCAGCAGCCCTTATCAGCCCCAGCATTTT | CASSPYQPQHF
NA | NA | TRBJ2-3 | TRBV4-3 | TGCGCCAGCAGCCAAGATCAAGTGCGACAACAGCGGACGCAGTATTTT | CASSQDQVRQQRTQYF
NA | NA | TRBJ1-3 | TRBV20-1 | TGCAGTGCTTTCAGGGGATCTGGAAACACCATATATTTT | CSAFRGSGNTIYF
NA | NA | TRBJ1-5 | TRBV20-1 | TGCAGTCTTAGGGGGGGCAATCAGCCCCAGCATTTT | CSLRGGNQPQHF
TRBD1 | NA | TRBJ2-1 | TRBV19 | TGTGCCAGTAGTATGTATGGGGGGACAGGGGGCAATGAGCAGTTCTTC | CASSMYGGTGGNEQFF
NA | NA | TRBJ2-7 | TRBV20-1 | TGCAGTGCTAGTCTCGCGGCAGTTAACTACGAGCAGTACTTC | CSASLAAVNYEQYF
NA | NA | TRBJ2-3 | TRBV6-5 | TGTGCCAGCAGTTACGGGGGAGGGGGTCTCACAGATACGCAGTATTTT | CASSYGGGGLTDTQYF
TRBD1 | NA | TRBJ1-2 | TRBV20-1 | TGCAGTGCTAGGGGGACAGGGCACTATGGCTACACCTTC | CSARGTGHYGYTF
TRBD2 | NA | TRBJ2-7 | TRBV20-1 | TGCAGTGCAGGGGTAGGCGGGAGGGCCCTCGGGCAGTACTTC | CSAGVGGRALGQYF
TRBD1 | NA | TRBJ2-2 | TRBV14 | TGTGCCAGCAGCCGGGACAGGACCGGGGAGCTGTTTTTT | CASSRDRTGELFF
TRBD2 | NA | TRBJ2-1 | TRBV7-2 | TGTGCCAGCAAGGGGCGGACGGCTAGCGGGAAGGGTTCCTACAATGAGCAGTTCTTC | CASKGRTASGKGSYNEQFF
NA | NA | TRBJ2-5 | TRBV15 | TGTGCCACCAGCAGAGATCTTTCGACAGCCGGCCATCAGACCCAGTACTTC | CATSRDLSTAGHQTQYF
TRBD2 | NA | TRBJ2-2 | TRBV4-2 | TGTGCCAGCAGCCTACCTAGCGGGAGAAGGGCCGGGGAGCTGTTTTTT | CASSLPSGRRAGELFF
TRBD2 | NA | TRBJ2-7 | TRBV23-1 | TGCGCCAGCAGTCAAGGGGGCCAGCGGGGGCCCTACGAGCAGTACTTC | CASSQGGQRGPYEQYF
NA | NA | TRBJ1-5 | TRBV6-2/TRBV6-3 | TGTGCCAGCAGTTACTCTAGCAATCAGCCCCAGCATTTT | CASSYSSNQPQHF
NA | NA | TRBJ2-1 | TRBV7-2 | TGTGCCAGCAGCCCTGCTAGCTCCTACAATGAGCAGTTCTTC | CASSPASSYNEQFF
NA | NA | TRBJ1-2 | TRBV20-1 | TGCAGTGCTAGTTTAGAGTCTGGCTACACCTTC | CSASLESGYTF
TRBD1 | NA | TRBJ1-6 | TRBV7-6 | TGTGCCAGCAGCTTAGCTTCAGTAGGGACAGAGGGGTCACCCCTCCACTTT | CASSLASVGTEGSPLHF
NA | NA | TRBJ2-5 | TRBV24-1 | TGTGCCACCACAAGCGGGTGGGGGACCCAGTACTTC | CATTSGWGTQYF
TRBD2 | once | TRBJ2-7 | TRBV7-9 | TGTGCCATAGACCTGCGGGGGGCTCACTACGAGCAGTACTTC | CAIDLRGAHYEQYF
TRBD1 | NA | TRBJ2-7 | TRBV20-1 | TGCAGTGCTGGCCCGACAGGGGACGAGCAGTACTTC | CSAGPTGDEQYF
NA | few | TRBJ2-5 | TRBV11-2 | TGTGCCAGCAGCTTATGGGCGGTGCGGGGTGTCGAGACCCAGTACTTC | CASSLWAVRGVETQYF
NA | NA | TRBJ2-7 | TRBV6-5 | TGTGCCAGCAGTTACACCCCCTTCCCGGATAACGCGCAGTACTTC | CASSYTPFPDNAQYF
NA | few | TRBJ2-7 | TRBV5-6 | TGTGCCAGCAGCTTGAGAACGCCGACCTACGAGCAGTACTTC | CASSLRTPTYEQYF
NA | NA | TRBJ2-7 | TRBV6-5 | TGTGCCAGCAGTTCCGCTCCCGGGAAACGGGGTTTTGCTTCCTACGAGCAGTACTTC | CASSSAPGKRGFASYEQYF
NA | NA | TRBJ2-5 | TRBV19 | TGTGCCAGTAGTGCTCAGGGGCGGGAGACCCAGTACTTC | CASSAQGRETQYF
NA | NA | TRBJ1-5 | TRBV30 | TGTGCCTGGAGCTTAGGATGGACCGGAGCAAATCAGCCCCAGCATTTT | CAWSLGWTGANQPQHF
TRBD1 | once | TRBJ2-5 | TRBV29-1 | TGCAGCGTTGATGACAGGGGCGAGACCCAGTACTTC | CSVDDRGETQYF
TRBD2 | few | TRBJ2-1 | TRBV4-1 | TGCGCCAGCAGCCAAGATGCGGGAGTAGGTGAGCAGTTCTTC | CASSQDAGVGEQFF
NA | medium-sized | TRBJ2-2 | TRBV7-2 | TGTGCCAGCAGTCCTCGAATCAAGCGGAGATCGAACACCGGGGAGCTGTTTTTT | CASSPRIKRRSNTGELFF
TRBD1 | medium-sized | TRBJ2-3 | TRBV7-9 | TGTGCCAGCAGCCCCCGGGGCAGGGGGCGCGCAGATACGCAGTATTTT | CASSPRGRGRADTQYF
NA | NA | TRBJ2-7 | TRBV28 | TGTGCCAGCAGTTTCGGTAGGAGACTGAACGAGCAGTACTTC | CASSFGRRLNEQYF
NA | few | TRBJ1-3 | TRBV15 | TGTGCCACCAGCCGAACTACCAACACCATATATTTT | CATSRTTNTIYF
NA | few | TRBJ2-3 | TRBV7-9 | TGTGCCAGCAGCCCCCGCGGGCGGGGACGCACAGATACGCAGTATTTT | CASSPRGRGRTDTQYF
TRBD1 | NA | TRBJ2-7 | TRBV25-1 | TGTGCCAGCAGTGAATTAGGGGGACAGGGTGCCTACGAGCAGTACTTC | CASSELGGQGAYEQYF
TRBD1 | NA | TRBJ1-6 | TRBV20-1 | TGCAGTGCCCGACCGGGACAGTGGTCATCACCCCTCCACTTT | CSARPGQWSSPLHF
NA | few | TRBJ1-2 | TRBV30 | TGTGCCTGGAGGTTAACAGGGAGAATCGGCTACACCTTC | CAWRLTGRIGYTF